Listed below are T cell receptor beta chains from one sample, sequenced in a study of T cell responses to AZD1222 COVID-19 vaccine. The protocol was immunoSEQ multiplex PCR, while the TCRdb copy is restricted to in-frame clones and leaves out a portion. Of roughly 120,000 clones listed, around 88% are singletons. Here the sequenced sample was peripheral blood, taken on day 0 of AZD1222 vaccination. These receptor sequences come from an adult in good health. Each CDR3 is given with its conserved first and last residue. A D gene is named only where the DNA matches it firmly. The listing skips clone size in some rows; elsewhere it reads once, few, many or a size class.

>TRBJ1-5|NA|NA|TRBV5-6
TGTGCCAGCAGCTTGGCAGGTAGGGGTAGCAATCAGCCCCAGCATTTT
CASSLAGRGSNQPQHF
>TRBJ2-1|NA|NA|TRBV29-1
TGCAGCGTTGAAGGGGGGACTGTATACAATGAGCAGTTCTTC
CSVEGGTVYNEQFF
>TRBJ1-3|NA|NA|TRBV19
TGTGCCAGTAGTGCTTCAGCGAGCTCTGGAAACACCATATATTTT
CASSASASSGNTIYF
>TRBJ1-5|NA|NA|TRBV11-1
TGTGCCAGCAGCCCCGACGGTAACAATCAGCCCCAGCATTTT
CASSPDGNNQPQHF
>TRBJ1-1|NA|few|TRBV12-5
TGTGCTAGTGGGGGGTGGGCTGAAGCTTTCTTT
CASGGWAEAFF
>TRBJ2-7|NA|few|TRBV28
TGTGCCAGCAGTTTACGTCGACAGGTGATCGTCTACGAGCAGTACTTC
CASSLRRQVIVYEQYF
>TRBJ1-6|NA|NA|TRBV28
TGTGCCAGCAGTTTCCGTAATTCACCCCTCCACTTT
CASSFRNSPLHF
>TRBJ1-4|TRBD1|NA|TRBV6-5
TGTGCCAGCAGGACAGGGGGGAATGAAAAACTGTTTTTT
CASRTGGNEKLFF
>TRBJ2-3|NA|once|TRBV7-3
TGTGCCAGCAGCCCTGGGGGAGAGGGCACAGATACGCAGTATTTT
CASSPGGEGTDTQYF
>TRBJ1-1|NA|few|TRBV11-2
TGTGCCAGCAGCTCCGACAGTCGCGGAACTTTGAACACTGAAGCTTTCTTT
CASSSDSRGTLNTEAFF
>TRBJ2-3|TRBD2|NA|TRBV7-9
TGTGCCAGCAGCTTAGGACTAGCGGGAGGCACAGATACGCAGTATTTT
CASSLGLAGGTDTQYF
>TRBJ2-1|NA|NA|TRBV30
TGTGCCTGGACCAAGGGTCGGGGCAGGAGAAACAATGAGCAGTTCTTC
CAWTKGRGRRNNEQFF
>TRBJ2-1|TRBD1|NA|TRBV7-3
TGTGCCAGCAGCTTCCAGGACAGGGGGAATGAGCAGTTCTTC
CASSFQDRGNEQFF
>TRBJ2-3|NA|NA|TRBV4-2
TGTGCCAGCAGCCAAGACCCCGCTAGCACAGATACGCAGTATTTT
CASSQDPASTDTQYF
>TRBJ1-2|NA|NA|TRBV5-1
TGCGCCAGCAGCCCGGGACATTTCGATTATGGCTACACCTTC
CASSPGHFDYGYTF
>TRBJ1-6|TRBD1|NA|TRBV7-2
TGTGCCAGCAGCTTAGGGGACAGGGGTTCGGCACCCCTCCACTTT
CASSLGDRGSAPLHF
>TRBJ1-5|NA|NA|TRBV15
TGTGCCACCAGCTACAATTGGAATCAGCCCCAGCATTTT
CATSYNWNQPQHF
>TRBJ1-2|NA|NA|TRBV28
TGTGCCAGCAGCCCCCCAAGAAGGGACGGCTACACCTTC
CASSPPRRDGYTF
>TRBJ1-4|TRBD1|NA|TRBV28
TGTGCCAGCCGGACAGGAACTAATGAAAAACTGTTTTTT
CASRTGTNEKLFF
>TRBJ1-4|TRBD1|NA|TRBV5-1
TGCGCCAGCAGTTCCGACAGGGGGGTTGAAAAACTGTTTTTT
CASSSDRGVEKLFF
>TRBJ1-1|NA|NA|TRBV6-2/TRBV6-3
TGTGCCAGCAGCTATGGTTCGGGTGGGAACACTGAAGCTTTCTTT
CASSYGSGGNTEAFF
>TRBJ1-5|TRBD1|NA|TRBV24-1
TGTGCCACCAGTACCGGGACAGGGACGGATCAGCCCCAGCATTTT
CATSTGTGTDQPQHF
>TRBJ2-1|TRBD2|NA|TRBV19
TGTGCCAGTAGTATAGAGGCTGGACTAGCGGGAATATACAATGAGCAGTTCTTC
CASSIEAGLAGIYNEQFF
>TRBJ2-7|NA|NA|TRBV4-3
TGCGCCAGCAGCCACCCGATCTACGAGCAGTACTTC
CASSHPIYEQYF
>TRBJ2-5|NA|NA|TRBV5-1
TGCGCCAGCAGACCCGGGACGCTTTTGGGGACCCAGTACTTC
CASRPGTLLGTQYF
>TRBJ2-7|NA|NA|TRBV5-1
TGCGCCAGCAGCTTGCAGGGTAACTCCTACGAGCAGTACTTC
CASSLQGNSYEQYF
>TRBJ2-7|NA|NA|TRBV3-1/TRBV3-2
TGTGCCAGCAGCCAAAGTGGAGACGGCTCCTACGAGCAGTACTTC
CASSQSGDGSYEQYF
>TRBJ1-3|NA|NA|TRBV6-5
TGTGCCAGCGGCTATCAAGGTGGGACCATATATTTT
CASGYQGGTIYF
>TRBJ1-1|NA|NA|TRBV28
TGTGCCAGCAGTTTAGAGAAGGAAGCTTTCTTT
CASSLEKEAFF
>TRBJ2-1|NA|NA|TRBV5-4
TGTGCCAGCAGCTTTAGGACGCCCTCCTACAATGAGCAGTTCTTC
CASSFRTPSYNEQFF
>TRBJ1-4|NA|NA|TRBV6-5
TGTGCCAGCAGTTACAGGATTAATGAAAAACTGTTTTTT
CASSYRINEKLFF
>TRBJ1-2|NA|NA|TRBV30
TGTGCCTGGAGTGTAAGAGGGGGTAGTGGCTACACCTTC
CAWSVRGGSGYTF
>TRBJ2-7|TRBD1|NA|TRBV6-6
TGTGCCAGCAGTTTTATAGGGACAGGGTCCTACGAGCAGTACTTC
CASSFIGTGSYEQYF
>TRBJ1-1|TRBD1|NA|TRBV25-1
TGTGCCAGCAGTGAGTACGGGACAGGGAAGAACACTGAAGCTTTCTTT
CASSEYGTGKNTEAFF
>TRBJ1-1|NA|NA|TRBV10-1
TGCGCCAGCACGTACACTGAAGCTTTCTTT
CASTYTEAFF
>TRBJ1-5|NA|NA|TRBV27
TGTGCCAGCAGTGCCCATGGGGTTGAGGATCAGCCCCAGCATTTT
CASSAHGVEDQPQHF
>TRBJ1-1|NA|once|TRBV3-1/TRBV3-2
TGTGCCAGCAGCCAGCGAACAGGGTCCACTGAAGCTTTCTTT
CASSQRTGSTEAFF
>TRBJ2-1|NA|NA|TRBV19
TGTGCCAGTAGTATCGGGGCAGCAAGACTGAATGAGCAGTTCTTC
CASSIGAARLNEQFF
>TRBJ2-1|TRBD2|NA|TRBV28
TGTGCCAGCAGTTCCAGCAAGGTCCTAGCGGGGAGATCATACACAAGCTCCTACAATGAGCAGTTCTTC
CASSSSKVLAGRSYTSSYNEQFF
>TRBJ1-5|TRBD1|NA|TRBV7-8
TGTGCCAGCAGCTTACGGGACAGGGTTCGGGGCAATCAGCCCCAGCATTTT
CASSLRDRVRGNQPQHF
>TRBJ1-2|TRBD1|NA|TRBV18
TGTGCCAGCTCGGAGCAGGGGGTACGAGGCTACACCTTC
CASSEQGVRGYTF
>TRBJ2-5|TRBD1|NA|TRBV7-3
TGTGCCAGCAGCCAGGGACAGGGGAAAGAGACCCAGTACTTC
CASSQGQGKETQYF
>TRBJ2-7|NA|NA|TRBV23-1
TGCGCCAGCAGGCGATCCACCTACGAGCAGTACTTC
CASRRSTYEQYF
>TRBJ1-5|NA|NA|TRBV19
TGTGCCGGAGGAGGAGGGTCAGATAGCAATCAGCCCCAGCATTTT
CAGGGGSDSNQPQHF